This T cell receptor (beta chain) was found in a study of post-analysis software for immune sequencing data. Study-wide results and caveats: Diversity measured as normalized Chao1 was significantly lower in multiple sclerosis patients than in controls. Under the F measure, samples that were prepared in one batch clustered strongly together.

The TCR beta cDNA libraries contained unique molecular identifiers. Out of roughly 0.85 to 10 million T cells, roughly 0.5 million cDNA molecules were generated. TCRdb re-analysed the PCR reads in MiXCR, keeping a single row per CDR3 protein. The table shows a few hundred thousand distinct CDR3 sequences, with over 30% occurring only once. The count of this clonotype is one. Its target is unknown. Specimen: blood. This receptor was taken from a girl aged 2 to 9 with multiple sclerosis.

The CDR3 bases are TGTGCCAGCAGCCAAGAGGATTCCGGGGCCTATGGCTACACCTTC. Translating gives CASSQEDSGAYGYTF. The genes are TRBV3-1 and TRBJ1-2; maybe TRBD1 (5 bases). V was shortened by 0 bases and J by 4 bases, with 12 bases between the two germline ends. CDR1 LGHDT and CDR2 YNNKEL come from the germline V gene (reference sequence). The CDR3 sequence is 15 residues long.